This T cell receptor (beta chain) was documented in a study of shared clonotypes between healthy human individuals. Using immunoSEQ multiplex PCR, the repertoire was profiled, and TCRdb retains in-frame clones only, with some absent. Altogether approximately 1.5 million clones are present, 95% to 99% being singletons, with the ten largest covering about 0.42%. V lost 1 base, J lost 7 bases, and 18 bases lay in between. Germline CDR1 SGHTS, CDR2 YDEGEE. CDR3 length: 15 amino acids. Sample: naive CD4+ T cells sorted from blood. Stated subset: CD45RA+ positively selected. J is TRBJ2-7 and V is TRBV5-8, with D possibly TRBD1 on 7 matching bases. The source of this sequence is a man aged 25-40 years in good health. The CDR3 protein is CASSLRAEGAREQYF. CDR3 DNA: TGTGCCAGCAGCTTGCGGGCGGAGGGGGCAAGGGAGCAGTACTTC.